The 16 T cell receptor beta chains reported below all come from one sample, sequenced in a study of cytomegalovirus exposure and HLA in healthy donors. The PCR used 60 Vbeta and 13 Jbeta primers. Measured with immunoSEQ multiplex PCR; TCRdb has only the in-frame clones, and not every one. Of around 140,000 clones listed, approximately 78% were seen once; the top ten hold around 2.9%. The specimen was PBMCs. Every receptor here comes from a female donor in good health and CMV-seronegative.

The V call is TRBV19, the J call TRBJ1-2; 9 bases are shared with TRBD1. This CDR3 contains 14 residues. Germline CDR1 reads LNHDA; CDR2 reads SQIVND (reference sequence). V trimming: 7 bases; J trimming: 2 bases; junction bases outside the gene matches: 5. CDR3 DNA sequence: TGTGCCAGTACCAGCACAGGGGGCAACTATGGCTACACCTTC. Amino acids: CASTSTGGNYGYTF.

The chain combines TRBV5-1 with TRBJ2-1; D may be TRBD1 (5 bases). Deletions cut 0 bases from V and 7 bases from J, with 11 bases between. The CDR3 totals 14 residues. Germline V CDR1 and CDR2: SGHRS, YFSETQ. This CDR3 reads CASSLGQHQNEQFF. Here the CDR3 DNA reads TGCGCCAGCAGCTTGGGACAGCATCAAAATGAGCAGTTCTTC.

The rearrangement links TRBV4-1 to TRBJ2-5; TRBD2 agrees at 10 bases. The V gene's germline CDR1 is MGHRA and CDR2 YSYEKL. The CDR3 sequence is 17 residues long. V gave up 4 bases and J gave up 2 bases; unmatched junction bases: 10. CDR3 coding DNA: TGCGCCAGCAGCCCGATCCCTAGCGGGGGACCTCAAGAGACCCAGTACTTC. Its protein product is CASSPIPSGGPQETQYF.

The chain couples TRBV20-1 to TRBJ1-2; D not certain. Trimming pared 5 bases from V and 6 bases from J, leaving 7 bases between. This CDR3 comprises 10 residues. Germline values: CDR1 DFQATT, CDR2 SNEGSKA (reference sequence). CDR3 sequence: CSAFRDGYTF. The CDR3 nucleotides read TGCAGTGCTTTTAGAGATGGCTACACCTTC.

CDR3 DNA: TGCGCCAGCAGCTTGGGGCTAGCGGGGGGCTACGAGCAGTACTTC. Translation gives CASSLGLAGGYEQYF. This chain connects TRBV5-1 to TRBJ2-7; 11 bases are a match to TRBD2. With V trimmed by 0 bases and J by 3 bases, 2 bases remained unmatched. The CDR3 is made up of 15 amino acids. Germline CDR1 is SGHRS and CDR2 is YFSETQ.

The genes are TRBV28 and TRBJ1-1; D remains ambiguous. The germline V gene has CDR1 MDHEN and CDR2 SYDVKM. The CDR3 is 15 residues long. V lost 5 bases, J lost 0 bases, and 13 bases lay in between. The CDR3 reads CASSPYRVLNTEAFF. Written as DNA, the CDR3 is TGTGCCAGCAGTCCGTACAGAGTTTTGAACACTGAAGCTTTCTTT. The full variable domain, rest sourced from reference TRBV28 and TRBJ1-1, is DVKVTQSSRYLVKRTGEKVFLECVQDMDHENMFWYRQDPGLGLRLIYFSYDVKMKEKGDIPEGYSVSREKKERFSLILESASTNQTSMYLCASSPYRVLNTEAFFGQGTRLTVV.

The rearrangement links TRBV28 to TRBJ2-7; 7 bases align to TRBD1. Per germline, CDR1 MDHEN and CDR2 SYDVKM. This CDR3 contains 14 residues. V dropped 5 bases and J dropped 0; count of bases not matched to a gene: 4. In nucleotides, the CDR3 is TGTGCCAGCAGTGAGGGGGCCCCCTCCTACGAGCAGTACTTC. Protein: CASSEGAPSYEQYF.

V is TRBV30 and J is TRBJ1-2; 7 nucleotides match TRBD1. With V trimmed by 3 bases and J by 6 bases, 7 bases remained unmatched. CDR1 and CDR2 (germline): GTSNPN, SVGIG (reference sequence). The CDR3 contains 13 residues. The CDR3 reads CAWRRDRVNGYTF. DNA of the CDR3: TGTGCCTGGAGGCGAGACAGGGTTAATGGCTACACCTTC.

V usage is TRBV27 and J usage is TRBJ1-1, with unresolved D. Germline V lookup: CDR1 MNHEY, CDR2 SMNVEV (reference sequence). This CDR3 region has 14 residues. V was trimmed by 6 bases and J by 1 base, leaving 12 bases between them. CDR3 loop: CASRRPGGNTEAFF. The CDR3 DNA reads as TGTGCCAGCAGAAGACCTGGCGGGAACACTGAAGCTTTCTTT.

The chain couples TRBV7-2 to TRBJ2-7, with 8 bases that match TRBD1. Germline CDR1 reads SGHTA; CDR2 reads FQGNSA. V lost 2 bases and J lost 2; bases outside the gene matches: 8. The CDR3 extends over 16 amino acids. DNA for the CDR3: TGTGCCAGCAGCTTATCCGGGACAGGTCTAACCTACGAGCAGTACTTC. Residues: CASSLSGTGLTYEQYF.

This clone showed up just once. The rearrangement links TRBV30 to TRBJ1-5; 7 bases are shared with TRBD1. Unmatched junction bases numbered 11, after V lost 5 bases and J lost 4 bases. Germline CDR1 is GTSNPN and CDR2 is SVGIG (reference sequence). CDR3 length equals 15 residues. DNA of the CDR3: TGTGCCTGGGGCGAAGGGACAGCCAAAAATCAGCCCCAGCATTTT. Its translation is CAWGEGTAKNQPQHF. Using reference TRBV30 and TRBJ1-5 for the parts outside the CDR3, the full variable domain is SQTIHQWPATLVQPVGSPLSLECTVEGTSNPNLYWYRQAAGRGLQLLFYSVGIGQISSEVPQNLSASRPQDRQFILSSKKLLLSDSGFYLCAWGEGTAKNQPQHFGDGTRLSIL.

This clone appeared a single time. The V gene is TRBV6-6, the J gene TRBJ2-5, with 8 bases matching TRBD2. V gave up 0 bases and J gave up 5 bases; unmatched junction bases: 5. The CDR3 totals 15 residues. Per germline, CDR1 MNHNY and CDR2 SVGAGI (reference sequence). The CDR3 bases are TGTGCCAGCAGTTACTCGGCGGCTAGCGGGGAGACCCAGTACTTC. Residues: CASSYSAASGETQYF.

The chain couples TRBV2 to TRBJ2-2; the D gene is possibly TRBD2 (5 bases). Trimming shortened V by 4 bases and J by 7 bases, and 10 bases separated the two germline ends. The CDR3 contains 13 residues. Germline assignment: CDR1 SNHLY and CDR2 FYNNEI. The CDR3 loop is CASSVLAGGELFF. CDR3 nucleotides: TGTGCCAGCAGTGTGCTAGCCGGCGGGGAGCTGTTTTTT.

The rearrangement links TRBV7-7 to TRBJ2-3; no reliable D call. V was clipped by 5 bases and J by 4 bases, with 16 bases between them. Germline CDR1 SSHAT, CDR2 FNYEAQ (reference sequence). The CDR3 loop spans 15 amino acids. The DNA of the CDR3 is TGTGCCAGCAGCGAATCTACAAACCGGGCAGATACGCAGTATTTT. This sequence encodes CASSESTNRADTQYF.

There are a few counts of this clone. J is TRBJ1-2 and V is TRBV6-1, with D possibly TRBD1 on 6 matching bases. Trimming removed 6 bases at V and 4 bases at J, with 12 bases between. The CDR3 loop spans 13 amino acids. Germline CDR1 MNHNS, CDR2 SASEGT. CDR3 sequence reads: CASSISGVYGYTF. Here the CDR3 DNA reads TGTGCCAGCAGCATTTCAGGGGTCTATGGCTACACCTTC.

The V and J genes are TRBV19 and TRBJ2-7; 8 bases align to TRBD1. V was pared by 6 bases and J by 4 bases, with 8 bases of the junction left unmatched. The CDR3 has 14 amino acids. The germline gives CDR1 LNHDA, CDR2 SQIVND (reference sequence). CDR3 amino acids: CASSRGQVGYEQYF. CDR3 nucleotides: TGTGCCAGTAGCCGGGGACAGGTGGGGTACGAGCAGTACTTC.